The 29 T cell receptor beta chains listed next were all sequenced from one sample in a study of T cell responses to AZD1222 COVID-19 vaccine. Data came from immunoSEQ multiplex PCR; TCRdb stores just in-frame clones and leaves some out. The sample has about 130,000 clones, roughly 90% seen once. Sequencing used peripheral blood, obtained on day 0 of AZD1222 vaccination. These receptors all stem from an adult in good health.

The rearrangement joins TRBV7-9 to TRBJ1-1; D unresolved. Germline V lookup: CDR1 SEHNR, CDR2 FQNEAQ (reference sequence). The CDR3 extends over 14 amino acids. V was pared by 0 bases and J by 1 base, with 6 bases between. The DNA of the CDR3 is TGTGCCAGCAGCTTAGCGTTAGGGAACACTGAAGCTTTCTTT. Its translation: CASSLALGNTEAFF.

The rearrangement joins TRBV7-8 to TRBJ2-5; 8 bases align to TRBD2. V trimming: 8 bases; J trimming: 2 bases; junction bases outside the gene matches: 13. The CDR3 is 16 amino acids. Germline values: CDR1 SGHVS, CDR2 FQNEAQ. The CDR3 DNA reads as TGTGCCAGCCTCCGGATTAGCGGGACCAATCAAGAGACCCAGTACTTC. Translating it yields CASLRISGTNQETQYF.

The chain recombines TRBV9 with TRBJ2-7, with TRBD2 identical over 10 bases. The CDR3 loop spans 15 amino acids. Germline loops: CDR1 SGDLS, CDR2 YYNGEE. The V segment lost 0 bases and the J segment 5 bases; nucleotides outside the gene matches: 5. The CDR3 is CASSVALAGVHEQYF. In DNA form, the CDR3 reads TGTGCCAGCAGCGTAGCTCTAGCGGGAGTTCACGAGCAGTACTTC.

The V gene is TRBV10-3, the J gene TRBJ1-1; 7 nucleotides line up with TRBD1. The CDR3 is made up of 15 amino acids. The junction had 10 bases not matched to a gene; V was cut back by 4 bases and J by 5 bases. CDR1 ENHRY and CDR2 SYGVKD come from the germline V gene. The CDR3 DNA sequence: TGTGCCATCAGTGTATCATCAGGGGGTAGGACTGAAGCTTTCTTT. This encodes CAISVSSGGRTEAFF.

The V call is TRBV4-1, the J call TRBJ2-3; D perhaps matches TRBD2 (5 bases). The V gene lost 2 bases and the J gene lost 2 bases, with 11 bases spanning the gap. This CDR3 is 15 amino acids long. The germline V gene has CDR1 MGHRA and CDR2 YSYEKL. DNA for the CDR3: TGCGCCAGCAGCCAATTCAGCGGCCTCACAGATACGCAGTATTTT. It specifies CASSQFSGLTDTQYF.

The rearrangement uses TRBV12-3 or TRBV12-4 and TRBJ2-5, with D possibly TRBD1 on 5 matching bases. CDR3 size: 13 residues. V was shortened by 7 bases and J by 4 bases, with 13 bases between the two germline ends. CDR3 sequence reads: CASNSGFLETQYF. CDR3 nucleotide sequence: TGTGCCAGCAACTCAGGGTTTTTAGAGACCCAGTACTTC.

The V gene is TRBV24-1, the J gene TRBJ1-2; D is unclear. The V end lost 4 bases, the J end lost 3 bases, and 8 bases lay between the germline ends. The CDR3 is 13 residues long. Germline assignment: CDR1 KGHDR and CDR2 SFDVKD. In nucleotides, the CDR3 is TGTGCCACCAGTGAAGCAGGAGACTATGGCTACACCTTC. It specifies CATSEAGDYGYTF.

This clone has more than one count but fewer than ten. The chain links TRBV4-1 to TRBJ1-2; no definite D call. V lost 0 bases to trimming and J lost 0 bases, with 11 bases between them. The V gene's germline CDR1 is MGHRA and CDR2 YSYEKL. CDR3 length equals 16 residues. The CDR3, as DNA: TGCGCCAGCAGCCAAGATCAGGCCGTGTCTAACTATGGCTACACCTTC. This sequence encodes CASSQDQAVSNYGYTF.

The rearrangement uses TRBV5-1 and TRBJ2-7, with TRBD2 matching over 12 bases. J gave up 2 bases and V 5 bases, and 5 bases lay outside the gene matches. This CDR3 spans 15 amino acids. Germline V gives CDR1 SGHRS, CDR2 YFSETQ. DNA of the CDR3: TGCGCCAGCAGACCAACTAGCGGGGGGACCTACGAGCAGTACTTC. Translating gives CASRPTSGGTYEQYF.

The chain is built from TRBV7-2 and TRBJ2-5; D is possibly TRBD1 or TRBD2 (5 bases each). Trimming removed 2 bases at V and 2 bases at J, with 15 bases between. The CDR3 has 16 residues. The V gene's germline CDR1 is SGHTA and CDR2 FQGNSA. The CDR3 protein is CASSLPFRDHQETQYF. The CDR3 nucleotides are TGTGCCAGCAGCTTACCCTTCCGGGACCATCAAGAGACCCAGTACTTC.

V and J are TRBV30 and TRBJ2-3; maybe TRBD1 (5 bases). The V end was cut by 4 bases, the J end by 0 bases, with 11 bases between. This CDR3 comprises 14 residues. Per germline, CDR1 GTSNPN and CDR2 SVGIG (reference sequence). CDR3 in DNA: TGTGCCTGGACTAGGGGCTTGAGCACAGATACGCAGTATTTT. It translates to CAWTRGLSTDTQYF. The whole variable domain, filled in from reference TRBV30 and TRBJ2-3, reads SQTIHQWPATLVQPVGSPLSLECTVEGTSNPNLYWYRQAAGRGLQLLFYSVGIGQISSEVPQNLSASRPQDRQFILSSKKLLLSDSGFYLCAWTRGLSTDTQYFGPGTRLTVL.

The V call is TRBV6-5, the J call TRBJ1-1; D gene ambiguous. This CDR3 contains 15 residues. Germline CDR1 is MNHEY and CDR2 is SVGAGI. Trimming took 5 bases from V and 0 from J, leaving 13 bases between them. In nucleotides, the CDR3 is TGTGCCAGCAGTAAGCAGGAGGGCATGAACACTGAAGCTTTCTTT. Protein sequence: CASSKQEGMNTEAFF.

This sequence joins TRBV10-1 and TRBJ2-7; 14 bases agree with TRBD2. Per germline, CDR1 WNHNN and CDR2 SYGVQD (reference sequence). The CDR3 covers 15 residues. V was clipped by 3 bases and J by 3 bases; unmatched bases: 1. The CDR3 nucleotides are TGCGCCAGCAGTGACGGGACTAGCGGGAGCTACGAGCAGTACTTC. Translating gives CASSDGTSGSYEQYF.

This clone was counted between two and nine times. Other DNA sequences in the sample encode the same CDR3. The V and J genes are TRBV5-1 and TRBJ2-2; TRBD1 matches at 7 bases. CDR1 and CDR2 from the germline V gene are SGHRS and YFSETQ. This CDR3 comprises 15 residues. V lost 5 bases and J lost 0; bases outside the gene matches: 4. This chain's CDR3 is CASSPGTANTGELFF. In DNA, the CDR3 is TGCGCCAGCAGTCCCGGGACAGCGAACACCGGGGAGCTGTTTTTT. The variable domain in full, with the rest retrieved from reference TRBV5-1 and TRBJ2-2, is KAGVTQTPRYLIKTRGQQVTLSCSPISGHRSVSWYQQTPGQGLQFLFEYFSETQRNKGNFPGRFSGRQFSNSRSEMNVSTLELGDSALYLCASSPGTANTGELFFGEGSRLTVL.

This chain joins TRBV28 and TRBJ2-7; 13 nucleotides line up with TRBD2. Germline assignment: CDR1 MDHEN and CDR2 SYDVKM. V lost 4 bases to trimming and J lost 3 bases; unmatched junction nucleotides: 6. CDR3 length equals 16 residues. The chain's CDR3 is CASSSSTSGRFYEQYF. The CDR3 bases are TGTGCCAGCAGTTCGTCGACTAGCGGGAGGTTCTACGAGCAGTACTTC.

In this sample, this clone turned up a few times. This chain uses TRBV2 with TRBJ2-7; no firm D call. V was cut by 6 bases and J by 0 bases, with 9 bases left in between. This CDR3 region has 13 residues. The germline gives CDR1 SNHLY, CDR2 FYNNEI. In DNA, the CDR3 is TGTGCCAGCAGAGACTCTAGCTCCTACGAGCAGTACTTC. Translation: CASRDSSSYEQYF.

V gene TRBV30 combines with J gene TRBJ1-2; TRBD1 is a possible D gene (5 bases). Trimming left V 8 bases short and J 6 bases short, with 19 bases between. Germline CDR1 reads GTSNPN; CDR2 reads SVGIG (reference sequence). The CDR3 contains 13 residues. The CDR3 DNA reads TGTGCCGGAAAGAGTGGGGGAGGAGATGGCTACACCTTC. The encoded protein is CAGKSGGGDGYTF.

V usage is TRBV20-1 and J usage is TRBJ2-7; D is unresolved. Germline V gene sequence: CDR1 DFQATT, CDR2 SNEGSKA (reference sequence). This CDR3 has 11 residues. Trimming cost V 6 bases and J 3 bases, with 9 bases left between them. CDR3 nucleotide sequence: TGCAGTGCCCCCAGTGTCTACGAGCAGTACTTC. It is translated as CSAPSVYEQYF.

The chain carries TRBV28 and TRBJ1-3; D is unresolved. This CDR3 comprises 13 residues. Germline lookup yields CDR1 MDHEN and CDR2 SYDVKM. V was cut by 2 bases and J by 4 bases, with 6 bases left in between. Here the CDR3 reads CASSLSNGNTIYF. The CDR3 DNA is TGTGCCAGCAGTTTAAGTAACGGAAACACCATATATTTT.

J is TRBJ1-5 and V is TRBV18; tentative D call: TRBD1 (5 bases). Trimming left V 5 bases short and J 8 bases short, with 22 bases between. Germline-derived CDR1 and CDR2 are KGHSH and LQKENI. This CDR3 is built from 16 residues. For the CDR3, the DNA is TGTGCCAGCTCATCCAACGGGCCCACGGGGGGGGAGCCCCAGCATTTT. Translated, it gives CASSSNGPTGGEPQHF.

This clone has just one count. This chain uses TRBV6-2 or TRBV6-3 with TRBJ2-5, with 10 bases lining up with TRBD2. This CDR3 comprises 17 residues. CDR1 and CDR2 (germline): MNHEY, SVGEGT. V lost 2 bases to trimming and J lost 3 bases; unmatched junction nucleotides: 9. CDR3 residues: CASSYRFGTSDKETQYF. The CDR3 DNA reads TGTGCCAGCAGTTACCGTTTTGGGACTAGCGACAAAGAGACCCAGTACTTC.

The chain carries TRBV27 and TRBJ2-7, with D maybe TRBD2 (6 bases). The V and J ends lost 5 bases and 0 bases respectively, with 23 bases between them. The CDR3 consists of 18 residues. Germline V gene sequence: CDR1 MNHEY, CDR2 SMNVEV (reference sequence). CDR3 loop: CASSLYPGGGKSSYEQYF. For the CDR3, the DNA is TGTGCCAGCAGTCTATACCCCGGGGGAGGAAAGAGCTCCTACGAGCAGTACTTC.

The CDR3: CASSLGGQGGKTQYF. The DNA of the CDR3 is TGTGCCAGCAGCTTGGGAGGACAGGGAGGGAAGACCCAGTACTTC. The chain has TRBV7-3 and TRBJ2-5; TRBD1 might be the D (8 bases). Germline assignment: CDR1 SGHTA and CDR2 FQGTGA. Trimming left V 3 bases short and J 6 bases short, with 17 bases between. The CDR3 is made up of 15 amino acids.

The chain carries TRBV19 and TRBJ1-5; the D gene is possibly TRBD1 (5 bases). CDR1 and CDR2 (germline): LNHDA, SQIVND (reference sequence). V gave up 1 base and J gave up 0 bases, with 13 bases separating them. This CDR3 has 17 residues. Written as DNA, the CDR3 is TGTGCCAGTAGTATAGGCTCTAGGGGCAGTAGCAATCAGCCCCAGCATTTT. Amino acids: CASSIGSRGSSNQPQHF.

V usage is TRBV5-1 and J usage is TRBJ1-2; D is uncertain. This CDR3 comprises 14 residues. In germline, CDR1 is SGHRS, CDR2 YFSETQ. V was trimmed by 4 bases and J by 8 bases, leaving 18 bases between them. The CDR3 loop is CASSPSPGPGGYTF. In nucleotides, the CDR3 is TGCGCCAGCAGCCCCTCCCCGGGCCCGGGAGGCTACACCTTC.

This sequence joins TRBV27 and TRBJ2-7, with 7 bases aligning to TRBD1. Germline CDR1 and CDR2: MNHEY and SMNVEV (reference sequence). V lost 5 bases to trimming and J lost 3 bases; unmatched junction nucleotides: 10. The CDR3 covers 15 residues. CDR3 sequence: CASSPYRGAVYEQYF. Written as DNA, the CDR3 is TGTGCCAGCAGTCCCTACAGGGGTGCGGTCTACGAGCAGTACTTC.

The DNA of the CDR3 is TGTGCCAGCAGTTCGGATTCGGACACTGAAGCTTTCTTT. Residues: CASSSDSDTEAFF. The gene calls are TRBV12-3 or TRBV12-4 and TRBJ1-1; D gene unclear. The CDR3 extends over 13 amino acids. Trimming pared 4 bases from V and 3 bases from J, leaving 9 bases between.

The rearrangement links TRBV11-2 to TRBJ1-2; tentative D call: TRBD1 (5 bases). Deletions cut 4 bases from V and 3 bases from J, with 15 bases between. CDR1 is SGHAT and CDR2 is FQNNGV in the germline V gene. The CDR3 is 15 residues long. The CDR3, as DNA: TGTGCCAGCAGCTCTCCCTCAGGGAATGACTATGGCTACACCTTC. It codes for CASSSPSGNDYGYTF.

J is TRBJ1-1 and V is TRBV3-1 (or the pseudogene TRBV3-2); no clear D gene. The CDR3 length is 12 residues. Germline assignment: CDR1 LGHDT and CDR2 YNNKEL (reference sequence). V gave up 1 base and J gave up 3 bases, with 3 bases separating them. The CDR3 here is CASSQGDTEAFF. CDR3 DNA sequence: TGTGCCAGCAGCCAAGGGGACACTGAAGCTTTCTTT.